This T cell receptor beta chain was retrieved from a study of blood T cell repertoires in COVID-19. Overall study context: The cDNA or gDNA used as material had been derived from T cells, B-cell-depleted T cells, or PBMCs.

Exposed enrollees had met someone with a PCR-confirmed or clinician-diagnosed COVID-19 case at some point within the 2 weeks before study entry. A word on this clone: Other DNA sequences within the sample encode an identical CDR3.

Here immunoSEQ multiplex PCR was the method, and the copy in TCRdb shows in-frame clones only, minus some. The repertoire has over 250,000 clones, around 80% of them found once; the top ten carry 5%. Germline V gives CDR1 LGHNT, CDR2 FRNRAP. The CDR3 runs 13 residues. V was cut by 3 bases and J by 0 bases, with 5 bases left in between. V usage is TRBV12-5 and J usage is TRBJ1-1, with D uncertain. Input material: PBMCs or T cells enriched from blood (not recorded which). This TCR was sampled from a man in his forties or fifties who had been exposed to COVID-19. The CDR3 DNA follows: TGTGCTAGTGGTTTCTACTTGAACACTGAAGCTTTCTTT. Translation gives CASGFYLNTEAFF.